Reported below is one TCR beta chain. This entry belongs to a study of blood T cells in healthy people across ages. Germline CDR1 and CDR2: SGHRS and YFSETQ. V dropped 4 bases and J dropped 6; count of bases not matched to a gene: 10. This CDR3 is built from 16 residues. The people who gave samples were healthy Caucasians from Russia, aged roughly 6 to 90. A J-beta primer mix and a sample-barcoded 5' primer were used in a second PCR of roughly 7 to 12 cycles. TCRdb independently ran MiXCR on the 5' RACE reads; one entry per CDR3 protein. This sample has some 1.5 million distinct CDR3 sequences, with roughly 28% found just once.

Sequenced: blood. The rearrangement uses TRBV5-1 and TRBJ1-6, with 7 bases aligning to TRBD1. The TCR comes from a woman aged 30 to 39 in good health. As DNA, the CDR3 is TGCGCCAGCAGCGTGGATCCGGGACAGCCTAATTCACCCCTCCACTTT. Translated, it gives CASSVDPGQPNSPLHF.